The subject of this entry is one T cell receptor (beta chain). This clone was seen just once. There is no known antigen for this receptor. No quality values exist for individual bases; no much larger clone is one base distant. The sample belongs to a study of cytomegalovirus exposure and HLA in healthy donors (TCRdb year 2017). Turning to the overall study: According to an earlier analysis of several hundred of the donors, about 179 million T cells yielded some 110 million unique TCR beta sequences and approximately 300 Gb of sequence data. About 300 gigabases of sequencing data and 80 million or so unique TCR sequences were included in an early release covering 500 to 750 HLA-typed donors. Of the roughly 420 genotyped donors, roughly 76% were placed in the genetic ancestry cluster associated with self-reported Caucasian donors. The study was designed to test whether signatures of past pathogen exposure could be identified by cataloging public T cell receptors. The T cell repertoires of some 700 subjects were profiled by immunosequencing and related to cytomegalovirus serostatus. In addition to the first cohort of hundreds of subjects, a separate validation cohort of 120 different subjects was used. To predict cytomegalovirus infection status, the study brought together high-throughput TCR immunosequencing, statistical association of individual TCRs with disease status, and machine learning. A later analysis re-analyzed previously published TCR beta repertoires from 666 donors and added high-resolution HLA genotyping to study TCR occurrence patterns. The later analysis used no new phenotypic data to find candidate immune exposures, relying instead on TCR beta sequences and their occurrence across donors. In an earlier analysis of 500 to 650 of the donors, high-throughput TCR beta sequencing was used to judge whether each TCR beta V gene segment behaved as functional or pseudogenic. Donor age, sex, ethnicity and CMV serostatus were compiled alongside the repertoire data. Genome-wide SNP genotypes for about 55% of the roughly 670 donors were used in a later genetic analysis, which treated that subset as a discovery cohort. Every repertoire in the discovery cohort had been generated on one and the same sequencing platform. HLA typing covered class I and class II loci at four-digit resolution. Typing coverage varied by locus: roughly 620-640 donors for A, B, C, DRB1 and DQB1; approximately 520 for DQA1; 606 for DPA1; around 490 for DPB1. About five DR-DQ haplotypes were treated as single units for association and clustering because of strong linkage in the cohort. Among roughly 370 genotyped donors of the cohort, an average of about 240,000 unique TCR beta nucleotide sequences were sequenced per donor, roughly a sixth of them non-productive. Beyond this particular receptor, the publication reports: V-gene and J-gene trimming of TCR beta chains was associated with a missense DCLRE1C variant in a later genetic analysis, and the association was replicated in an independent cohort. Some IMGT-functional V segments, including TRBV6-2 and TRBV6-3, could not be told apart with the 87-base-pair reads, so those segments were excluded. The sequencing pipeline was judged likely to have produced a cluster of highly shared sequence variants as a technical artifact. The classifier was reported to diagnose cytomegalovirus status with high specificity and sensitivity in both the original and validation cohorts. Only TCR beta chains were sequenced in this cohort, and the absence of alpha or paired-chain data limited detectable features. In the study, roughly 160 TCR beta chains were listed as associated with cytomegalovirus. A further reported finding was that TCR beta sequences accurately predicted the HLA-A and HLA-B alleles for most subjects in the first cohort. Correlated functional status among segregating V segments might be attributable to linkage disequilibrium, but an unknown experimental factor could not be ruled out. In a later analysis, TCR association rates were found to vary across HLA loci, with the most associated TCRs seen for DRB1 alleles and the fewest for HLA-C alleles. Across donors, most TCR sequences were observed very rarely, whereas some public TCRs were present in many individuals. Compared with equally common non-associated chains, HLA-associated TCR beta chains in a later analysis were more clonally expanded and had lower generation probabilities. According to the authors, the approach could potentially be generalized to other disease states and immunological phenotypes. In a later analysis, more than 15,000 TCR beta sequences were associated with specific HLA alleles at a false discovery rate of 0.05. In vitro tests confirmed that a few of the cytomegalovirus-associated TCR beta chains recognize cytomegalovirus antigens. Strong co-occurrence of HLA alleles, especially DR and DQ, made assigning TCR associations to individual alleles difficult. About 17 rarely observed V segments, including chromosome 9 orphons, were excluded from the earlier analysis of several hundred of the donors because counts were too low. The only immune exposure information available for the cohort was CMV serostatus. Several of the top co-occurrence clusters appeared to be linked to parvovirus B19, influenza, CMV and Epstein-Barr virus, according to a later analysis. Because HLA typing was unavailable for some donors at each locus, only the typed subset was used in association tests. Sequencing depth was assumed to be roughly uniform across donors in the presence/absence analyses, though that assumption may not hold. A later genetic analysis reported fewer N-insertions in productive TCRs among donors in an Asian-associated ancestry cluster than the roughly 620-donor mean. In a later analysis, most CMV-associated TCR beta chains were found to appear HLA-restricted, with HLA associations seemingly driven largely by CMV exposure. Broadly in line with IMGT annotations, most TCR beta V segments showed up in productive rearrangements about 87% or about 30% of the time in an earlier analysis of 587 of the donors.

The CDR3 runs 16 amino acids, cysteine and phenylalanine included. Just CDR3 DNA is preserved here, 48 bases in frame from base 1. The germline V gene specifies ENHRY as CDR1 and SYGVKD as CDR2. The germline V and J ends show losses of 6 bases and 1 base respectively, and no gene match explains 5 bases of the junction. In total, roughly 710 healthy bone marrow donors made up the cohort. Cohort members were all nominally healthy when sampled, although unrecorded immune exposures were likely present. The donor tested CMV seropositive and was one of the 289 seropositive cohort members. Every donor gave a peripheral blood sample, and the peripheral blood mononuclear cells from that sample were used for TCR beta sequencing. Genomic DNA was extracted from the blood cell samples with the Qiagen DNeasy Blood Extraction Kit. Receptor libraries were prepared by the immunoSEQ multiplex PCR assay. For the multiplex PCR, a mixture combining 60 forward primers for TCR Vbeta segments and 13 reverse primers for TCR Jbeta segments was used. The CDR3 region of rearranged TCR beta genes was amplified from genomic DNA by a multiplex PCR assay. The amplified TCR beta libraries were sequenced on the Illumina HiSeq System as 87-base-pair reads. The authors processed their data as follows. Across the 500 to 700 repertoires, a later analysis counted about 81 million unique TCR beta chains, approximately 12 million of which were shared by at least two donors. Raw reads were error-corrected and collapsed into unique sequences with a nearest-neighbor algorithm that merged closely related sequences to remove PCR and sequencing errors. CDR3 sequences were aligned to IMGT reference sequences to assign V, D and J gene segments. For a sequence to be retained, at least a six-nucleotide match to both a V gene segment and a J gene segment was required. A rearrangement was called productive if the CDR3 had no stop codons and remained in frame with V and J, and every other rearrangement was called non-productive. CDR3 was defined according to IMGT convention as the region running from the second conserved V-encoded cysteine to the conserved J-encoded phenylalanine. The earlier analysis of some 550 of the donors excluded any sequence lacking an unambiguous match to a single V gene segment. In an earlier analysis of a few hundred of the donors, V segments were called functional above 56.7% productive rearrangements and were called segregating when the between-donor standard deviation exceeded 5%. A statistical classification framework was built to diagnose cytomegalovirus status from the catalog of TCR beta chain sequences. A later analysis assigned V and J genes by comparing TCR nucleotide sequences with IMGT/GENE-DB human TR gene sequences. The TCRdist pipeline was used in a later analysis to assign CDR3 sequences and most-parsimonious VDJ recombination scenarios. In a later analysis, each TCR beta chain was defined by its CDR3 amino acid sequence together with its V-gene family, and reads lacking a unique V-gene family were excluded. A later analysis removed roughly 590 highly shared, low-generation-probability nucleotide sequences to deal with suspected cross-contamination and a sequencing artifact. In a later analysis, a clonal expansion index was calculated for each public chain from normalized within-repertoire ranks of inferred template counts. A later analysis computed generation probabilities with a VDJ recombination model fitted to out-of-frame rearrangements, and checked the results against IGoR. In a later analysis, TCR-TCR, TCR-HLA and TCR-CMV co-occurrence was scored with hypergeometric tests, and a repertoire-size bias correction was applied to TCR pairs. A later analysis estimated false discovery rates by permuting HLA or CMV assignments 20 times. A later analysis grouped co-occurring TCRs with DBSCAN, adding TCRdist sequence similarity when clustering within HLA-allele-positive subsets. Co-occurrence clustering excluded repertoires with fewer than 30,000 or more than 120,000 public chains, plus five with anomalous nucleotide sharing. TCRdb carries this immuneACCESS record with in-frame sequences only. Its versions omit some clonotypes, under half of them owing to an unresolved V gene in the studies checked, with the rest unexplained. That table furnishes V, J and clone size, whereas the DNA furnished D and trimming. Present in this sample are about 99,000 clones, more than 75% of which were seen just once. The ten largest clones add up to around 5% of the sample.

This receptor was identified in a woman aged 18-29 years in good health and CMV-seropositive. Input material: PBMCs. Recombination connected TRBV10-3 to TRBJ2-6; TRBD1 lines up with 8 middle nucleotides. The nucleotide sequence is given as TGTGCCATCAGCGGGACAGGCCATTCTGGGGCCAACGTCCTGACTTTC. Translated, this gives CAISGTGHSGANVLTF.